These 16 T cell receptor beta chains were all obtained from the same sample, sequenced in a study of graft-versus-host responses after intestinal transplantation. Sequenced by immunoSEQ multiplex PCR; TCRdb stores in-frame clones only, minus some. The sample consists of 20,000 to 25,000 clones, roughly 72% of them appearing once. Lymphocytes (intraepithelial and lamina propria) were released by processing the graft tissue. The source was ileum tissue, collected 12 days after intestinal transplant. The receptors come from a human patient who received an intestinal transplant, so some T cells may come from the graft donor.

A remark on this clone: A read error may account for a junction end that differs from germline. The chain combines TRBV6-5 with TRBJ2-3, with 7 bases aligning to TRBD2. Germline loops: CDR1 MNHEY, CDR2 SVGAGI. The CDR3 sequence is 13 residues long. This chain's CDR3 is CASSDSDSGTQYF. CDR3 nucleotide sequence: TGTGCCAGCAGTGACTCAGATAGCGGGACGCAGTATTTT.

The CDR3 spells CASSPGTGAHYLYGYTF. DNA of the CDR3: TGTGCCAGCAGCCCTGGGACAGGGGCCCACTACCTCTATGGCTACACCTTC. The chain carries TRBV7-9 and TRBJ1-2; 10 bases line up with TRBD1. In germline, CDR1 is SEHNR, CDR2 FQNEAQ (reference sequence). CDR3 length: 17 amino acids. V dropped 5 bases and J dropped 4; count of bases not matched to a gene: 13.

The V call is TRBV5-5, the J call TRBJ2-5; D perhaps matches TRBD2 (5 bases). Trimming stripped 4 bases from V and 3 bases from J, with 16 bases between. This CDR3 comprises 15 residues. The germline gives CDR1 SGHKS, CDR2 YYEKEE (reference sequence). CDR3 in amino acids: CASSPPSGWEETQYF. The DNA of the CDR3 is TGTGCCAGCAGCCCCCCGTCGGGGTGGGAAGAGACCCAGTACTTC.

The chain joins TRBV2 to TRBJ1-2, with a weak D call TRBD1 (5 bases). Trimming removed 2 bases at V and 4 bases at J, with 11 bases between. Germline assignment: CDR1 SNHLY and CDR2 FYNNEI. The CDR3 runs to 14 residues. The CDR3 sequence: CASSESQGSYGYTF. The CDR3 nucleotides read TGTGCCAGCAGTGAAAGTCAGGGATCCTATGGCTACACCTTC.

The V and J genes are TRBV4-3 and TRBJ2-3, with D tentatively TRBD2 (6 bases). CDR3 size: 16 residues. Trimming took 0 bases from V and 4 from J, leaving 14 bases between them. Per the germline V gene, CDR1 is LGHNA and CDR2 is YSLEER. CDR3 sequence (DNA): TGCGCCAGCAGCCAAGATCTAACGGGGGTCGCAGATACGCAGTATTTT. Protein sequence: CASSQDLTGVADTQYF.

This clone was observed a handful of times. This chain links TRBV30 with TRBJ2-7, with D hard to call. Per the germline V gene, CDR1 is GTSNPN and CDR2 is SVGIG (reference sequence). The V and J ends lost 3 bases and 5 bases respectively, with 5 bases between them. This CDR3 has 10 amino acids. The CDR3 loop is CAWRHHEQYF. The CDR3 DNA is TGTGCCTGGAGACACCACGAGCAGTACTTC.

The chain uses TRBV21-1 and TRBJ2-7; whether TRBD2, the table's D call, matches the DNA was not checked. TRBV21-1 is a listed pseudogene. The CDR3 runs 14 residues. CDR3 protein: CASSKGGLTYEQYF. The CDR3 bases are TGTGCCAGCAGCAAAGGAGGGTTAACCTACGAGCAGTACTTC.

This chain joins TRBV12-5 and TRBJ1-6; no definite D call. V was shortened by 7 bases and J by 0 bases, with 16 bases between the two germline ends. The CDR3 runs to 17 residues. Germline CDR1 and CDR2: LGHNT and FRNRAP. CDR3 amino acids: CASAFAAASSYNSPLHF. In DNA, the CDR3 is TGTGCTAGTGCGTTCGCGGCGGCAAGCTCCTATAATTCACCCCTCCACTTT. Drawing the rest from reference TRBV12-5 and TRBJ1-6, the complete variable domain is DARVTQTPRHKVTEMGQEVTMRCQPILGHNTVFWYRQTMMQGLELLAYFRNRAPLDDSGMPKDRFSAEMPDATLATLKIQPSEPRDSAVYFCASAFAAASSYNSPLHFGNGTRLTVT.

CDR3 region: CASRLAGGLEQYF. CDR3 in DNA: TGTGCCAGCAGACTAGCGGGGGGGCTCGAGCAGTACTTC. The J gene is TRBJ2-7, the V gene TRBV7-2, with 13 nucleotides matching TRBD2. Trimming cost V 6 bases and J 6 bases; bases outside gene matches: 2. Germline CDR1 and CDR2: SGHTA and FQGNSA. The length of the CDR3 is 13 residues.

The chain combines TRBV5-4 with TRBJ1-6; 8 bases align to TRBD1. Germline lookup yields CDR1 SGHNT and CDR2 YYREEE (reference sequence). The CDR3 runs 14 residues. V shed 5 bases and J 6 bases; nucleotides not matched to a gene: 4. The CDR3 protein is CASSGGQGNSPLHF. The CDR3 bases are TGTGCCAGCAGTGGCGGACAGGGTAATTCACCCCTCCACTTT. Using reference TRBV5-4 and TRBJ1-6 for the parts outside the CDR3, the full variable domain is ETGVTQSPTHLIKTRGQQVTLRCSSQSGHNTVSWYQQALGQGPQFIFQYYREEENGRGNFPPRFSGLQFPNYSSELNVNALELDDSALYLCASSGGQGNSPLHFGNGTRLTVT.

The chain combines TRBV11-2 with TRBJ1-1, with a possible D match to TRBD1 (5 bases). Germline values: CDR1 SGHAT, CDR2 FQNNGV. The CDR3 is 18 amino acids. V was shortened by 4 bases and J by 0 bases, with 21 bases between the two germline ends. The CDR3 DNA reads TGTGCCAGCAGCTCTAGGGGAAATCCCAGGGTTTTGAACACTGAAGCTTTCTTT. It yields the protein CASSSRGNPRVLNTEAFF. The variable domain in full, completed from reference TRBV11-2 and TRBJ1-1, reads EAGVAQSPRYKIIEKRQSVAFWCNPISGHATLYWYQQILGQGPKLLIQFQNNGVVDDSQLPKDRFSAERLKGVDSTLKIQPAKLEDSAVYLCASSSRGNPRVLNTEAFFGQGTRLTVV.

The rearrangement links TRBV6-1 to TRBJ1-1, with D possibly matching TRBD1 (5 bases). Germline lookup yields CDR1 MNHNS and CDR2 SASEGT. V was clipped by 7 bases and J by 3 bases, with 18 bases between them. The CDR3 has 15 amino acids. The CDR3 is CASIFLGEGHTEAFF. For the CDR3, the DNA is TGTGCCAGCATCTTCCTGGGGGAGGGTCACACTGAAGCTTTCTTT.

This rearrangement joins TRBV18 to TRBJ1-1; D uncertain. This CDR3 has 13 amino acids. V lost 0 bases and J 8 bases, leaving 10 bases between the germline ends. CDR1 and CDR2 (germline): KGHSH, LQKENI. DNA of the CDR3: TGTGCCAGCTCACCACCGGGGAGTCCCGAAGCTTTCTTT. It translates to CASSPPGSPEAFF.

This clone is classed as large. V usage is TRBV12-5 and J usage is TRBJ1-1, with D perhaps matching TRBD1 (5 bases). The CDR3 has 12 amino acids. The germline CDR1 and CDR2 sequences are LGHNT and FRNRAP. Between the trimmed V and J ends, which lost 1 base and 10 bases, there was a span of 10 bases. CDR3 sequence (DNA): TGTGCTAGTGGTTTGGGCGGGGGATTAGCTTTCTTT. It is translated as CASGLGGGLAFF.

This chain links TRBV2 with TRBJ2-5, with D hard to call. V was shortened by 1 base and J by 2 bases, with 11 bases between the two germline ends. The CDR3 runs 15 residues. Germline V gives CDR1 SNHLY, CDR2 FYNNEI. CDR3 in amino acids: CASSEVGRPQETQYF. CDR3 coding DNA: TGTGCCAGCAGTGAAGTGGGCAGACCACAAGAGACCCAGTACTTC.

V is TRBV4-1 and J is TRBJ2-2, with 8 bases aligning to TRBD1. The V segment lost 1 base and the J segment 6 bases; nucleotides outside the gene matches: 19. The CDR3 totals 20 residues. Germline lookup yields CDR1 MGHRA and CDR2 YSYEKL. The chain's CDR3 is CASSQVGRGREPIAPGELFF. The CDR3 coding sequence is TGCGCCAGCAGCCAAGTCGGCAGGGGGCGCGAACCTATTGCTCCCGGGGAGCTGTTTTTT.